The TCR beta chain described here comes from a study of Graves' ophthalmopathy and Graves' hyperthyroidism. General observations from the study: Among thyroid clonotypes expanded above 0.001 frequency, most also appeared in blood. The model flagged ophthalmopathy progression at over 60% sensitivity and about 72% specificity.

V shed 2 bases, J shed 0 bases, and the junction held 7 bases outside the gene matches. CDR3 length equals 16 residues. CDR1 GTSNPN and CDR2 SVGIG come from the germline V gene (reference sequence). Hyperthyroidism was new, under 2 months, in patients aged 18 to 65. Certain patients were not enrolled. These were patients with other autoimmune diseases, uncontrolled infections, pregnancy or lactation. On this clonotype itself: What it binds is not known.

The TCR beta CDR3 regions underwent amplification from RNA transcripts. HTBI primers served in a first-round RT-PCR, which a second-round multiplex PCR followed. One entry per CDR3 protein results from TCRdb running MiXCR on the multiplex PCR reads. This sample carries some 380,000 distinct CDR3 sequences, 15% to 19% of them seen once, and the ten largest clones take about 7.3%. This clonotype was sampled from a woman aged 18-35 years with stable Graves' hyperthyroidism. The gene calls are TRBV30 and TRBJ2-7; 10 bases are shared with TRBD1. The specimen was peripheral blood. In DNA, the CDR3 is TGTGCCTGGAGTAGTCCGGGACAGGGGTTCTCCTACGAGCAGTACTTC. Protein: CAWSSPGQGFSYEQYF.